This is a list of T cell receptor beta chains from one sample in a study of blood T cells in healthy people across ages. TCRdb re-derived calls from the 5' RACE reads in MiXCR, one entry per CDR3 protein. This table holds 890,000 or so distinct CDR3 sequences, around 62% found once. Sequenced material: blood. Source of these receptors: a man younger than 45 in good health. Each CDR3 is given with its conserved first and last residue. The order of the fields is J gene, clone size, V gene, D gene, CDR3 length, CDR3 DNA, CDR3 protein. A D gene is named only where the DNA matches it firmly. Rows may omit the clone size; those that give it use once, few, many or a size class.

>TRBJ2-5|NA|TRBV5-1|NA|15
TGCGCCAGCAGCTTGGCCGGTGGTCTAGCGGAGACCCAGTACTTC
CASSLAGGLAETQYF
>TRBJ2-5|NA|TRBV3-1|NA|13
TGTGCCAGCAGCCAAGAGTGGTTGGAGACCCAGTACTTC
CASSQEWLETQYF
>TRBJ1-1|NA|TRBV5-1|NA|14
TGCGCCAGCAGCTTGGATGTCATGAACACTGAAGCTTTCTTT
CASSLDVMNTEAFF
>TRBJ1-4|NA|TRBV25-1|TRBD1|16
TGTGCCAGCAGCCCGGGACAGGGCCCCGCGGATGAAAAACTGTTTTTT
CASSPGQGPADEKLFF
>TRBJ2-5|few|TRBV6-2/TRBV6-3|TRBD2|18
TGTGCCAGCAGCCGTCGGGGTAGCGGGGGTGCCCCCCAAGAGACCCAGTACTTC
CASSRRGSGGAPQETQYF
>TRBJ2-7|few|TRBV29-1|NA|12
TGCAGCGTTGAAGATGTAACCTACGAGCAGTACTTC
CSVEDVTYEQYF
>TRBJ2-7|NA|TRBV6-2/TRBV6-3|NA|16
TGTGCCAGCAGTTACTCGGTTTCCGACGGTCAATACGAGCAGTACTTC
CASSYSVSDGQYEQYF
>TRBJ2-7|NA|TRBV9|NA|12
TGTGCCAGCAGCGTAGGAGGCCACGAGCAGTACTTC
CASSVGGHEQYF
>TRBJ2-5|NA|TRBV7-3|NA|14
TGTGCCAGCAGCTTAAGCGTAGGGGAAGAGACCCAGTACTTC
CASSLSVGEETQYF
>TRBJ2-3|NA|TRBV11-2|TRBD2|15
TGTGCCAGCAGACGTATAGCGGGAGAGGCAGATACGCAGTATTTT
CASRRIAGEADTQYF
>TRBJ2-7|NA|TRBV3-1|NA|16
TGTGCCAGCAGCCAAGATCTCTCTAGCGTAGCCTACGAGCAGTACTTC
CASSQDLSSVAYEQYF
>TRBJ2-5|few|TRBV3-1|NA|15
TGTGCCAGCAGCCAAAATACAGGACTGGAAGAGACCCAGTACTTC
CASSQNTGLEETQYF
>TRBJ2-7|NA|TRBV18|TRBD1|16
TGTGCCAGCTCACCAAGGCCGGGACAGGGTATCAACGAGCAGTACTTC
CASSPRPGQGINEQYF
>TRBJ2-1|NA|TRBV7-2|NA|19
TGTGCCAGCAGCCGTCCGTCAGCTAGCCGATTACTTACCTACAATGAGCAGTTCTTC
CASSRPSASRLLTYNEQFF
>TRBJ2-7|NA|TRBV12-3/TRBV12-4|NA|14
TGTGCCAGCAGGGGAAAGGGGACCGCCTACGAGCAGTACTTC
CASRGKGTAYEQYF
>TRBJ2-6|NA|TRBV27|NA|15
TGTGCCAGCAGCTCGTGGGCAACCGGGGCCAACGTCCTGACTTTC
CASSSWATGANVLTF
>TRBJ2-7|once|TRBV20-1|NA|14
TGCAGTGCTAGAGATTCGGCAGGGACCTACGAGCAGTACTTC
CSARDSAGTYEQYF
>TRBJ2-5|once|TRBV6-1|NA|11
TGTGCCAGCAGTCCCAAAAATGAGCAGTACTTC
CASSPKNEQYF
>TRBJ2-7|NA|TRBV18|NA|13
TGTGCCAGCTCGGGGGAGCAACTCTACGAGCAGTACTTC
CASSGEQLYEQYF
>TRBJ2-3|few|TRBV29-1|TRBD2|14
TGCAGCGTTACTAGCGGGGGGGCAACAGATACGCAGTATTTT
CSVTSGGATDTQYF
>TRBJ2-5|NA|TRBV12-3/TRBV12-4|TRBD1|14
TGTGCCAGCAGCCATCCACAGGGGAGAAAGACCCAGTACTTC
CASSHPQGRKTQYF
>TRBJ1-2|NA|TRBV20-1|NA|14
TGCAGTGCTCCCGAGGGGCAGTGGGGGCATGGCTACACCTTC
CSAPEGQWGHGYTF
>TRBJ1-6|few|TRBV3-1|NA|13
TGTGCCAGCAGCCAAGTTATCAATTCACCCCTCCACTTT
CASSQVINSPLHF
>TRBJ2-1|NA|TRBV10-3|NA|14
TGTGCCATCAGTGAGGTTAACAGGGACAATGAGCAGTTCTTC
CAISEVNRDNEQFF
>TRBJ2-7|once|TRBV4-1|NA|14
TGCGCCAGCAGCCAAGCGGACAGTACCTACGAGCAGTACTTC
CASSQADSTYEQYF
>TRBJ2-7|NA|TRBV6-2/TRBV6-3|NA|15
TGTGCTGGCGTCGGGGCTGGGTTGAACTCCTACGAGCAGTACTTC
CAGVGAGLNSYEQYF
>TRBJ2-5|NA|TRBV20-1|NA|13
TGCAGTGCTAGGGAGGCTAGAAAAGAGACCCAGTACTTC
CSAREARKETQYF